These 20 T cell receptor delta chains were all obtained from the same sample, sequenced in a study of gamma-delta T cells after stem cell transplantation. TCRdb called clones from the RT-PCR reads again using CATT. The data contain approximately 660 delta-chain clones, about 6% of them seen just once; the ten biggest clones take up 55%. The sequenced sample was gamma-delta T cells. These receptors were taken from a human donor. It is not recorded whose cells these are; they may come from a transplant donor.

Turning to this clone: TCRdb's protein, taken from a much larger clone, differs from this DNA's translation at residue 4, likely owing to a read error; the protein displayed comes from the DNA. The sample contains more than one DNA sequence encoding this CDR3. The CDR3 protein is CACGTVLLGDIGDVRKLIF. The CDR3 DNA is TGTGCCTGTGGCACCGTACTCCTGGGGGATATCGGGGACGTCCGTAAACTCATCTTT. This chain connects TRDV2 to TRDJ1, with 10 bases lining up with TRDD3. Germline V lookup: CDR1 GEAIGNYY, CDR2 EKD. The CDR3 loop spans 19 amino acids.

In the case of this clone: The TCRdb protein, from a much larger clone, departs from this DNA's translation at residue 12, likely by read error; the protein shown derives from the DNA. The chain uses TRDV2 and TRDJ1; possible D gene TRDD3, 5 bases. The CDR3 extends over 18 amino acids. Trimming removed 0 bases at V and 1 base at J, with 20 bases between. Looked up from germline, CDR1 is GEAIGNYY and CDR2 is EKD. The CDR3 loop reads CACDTVESGTASTDKLIF. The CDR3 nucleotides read TGTGCCTGTGACACCGTAGAATCGGGGACTGCGAGCACCGATAAACTCATCTTT.

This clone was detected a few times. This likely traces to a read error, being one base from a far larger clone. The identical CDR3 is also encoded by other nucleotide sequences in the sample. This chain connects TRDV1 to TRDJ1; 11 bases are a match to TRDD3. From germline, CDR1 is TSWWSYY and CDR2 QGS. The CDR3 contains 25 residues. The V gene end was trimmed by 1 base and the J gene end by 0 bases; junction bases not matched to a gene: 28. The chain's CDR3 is CALGEPQPTGPSWVGDTVDTDKLIF. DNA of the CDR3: TGTGCTCTTGGGGAACCCCAGCCCACCGGGCCTTCCTGGGTGGGGGATACGGTCGACACCGATAAACTCATCTTT.

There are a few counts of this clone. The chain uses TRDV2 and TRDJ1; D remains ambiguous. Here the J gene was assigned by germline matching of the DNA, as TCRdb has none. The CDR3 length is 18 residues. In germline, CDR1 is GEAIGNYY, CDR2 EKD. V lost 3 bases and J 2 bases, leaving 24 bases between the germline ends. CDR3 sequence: CACDAGREETKWTDKLIF. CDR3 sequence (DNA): TGTGCCTGTGACGCAGGACGGGAGGAGACAAAGTGGACCGATAAACTCATCTTT.

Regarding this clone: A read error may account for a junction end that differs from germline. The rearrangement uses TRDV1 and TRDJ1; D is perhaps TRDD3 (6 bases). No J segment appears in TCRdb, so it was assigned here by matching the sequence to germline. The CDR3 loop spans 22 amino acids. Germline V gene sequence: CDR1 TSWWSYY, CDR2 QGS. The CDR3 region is CAIGEKCSTRRRRRGESDKLIF. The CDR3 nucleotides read TGTGCTATTGGGGAAAAGTGCAGTACTAGACGGAGAAGACGGGGGGAGAGCGATAAACTCATCTTT.

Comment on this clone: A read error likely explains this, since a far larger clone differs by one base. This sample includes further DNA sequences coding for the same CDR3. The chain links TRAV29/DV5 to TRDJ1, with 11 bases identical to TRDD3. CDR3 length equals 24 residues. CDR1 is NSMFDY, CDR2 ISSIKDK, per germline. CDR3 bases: TGTGCAGCAAGCGTCCTCCTACCAAGAGATTGGGGGATACGAGATCAACCGTACACTGATAAACTCATCTTT. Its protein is CAASVLLPRDWGIRDQPYTDKLIF.

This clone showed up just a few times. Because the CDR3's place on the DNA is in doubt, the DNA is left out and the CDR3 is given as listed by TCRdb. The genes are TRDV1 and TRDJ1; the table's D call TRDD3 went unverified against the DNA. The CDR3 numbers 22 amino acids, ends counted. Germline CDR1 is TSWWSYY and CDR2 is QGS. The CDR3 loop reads CAIGEIRPRTYGCWAGTDKLIF.

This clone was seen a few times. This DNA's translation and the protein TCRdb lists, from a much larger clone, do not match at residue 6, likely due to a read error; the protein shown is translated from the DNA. CDR3: CACDTIESGTANTDKLIF. CDR3 coding DNA: TGTGCCTGTGACACCATAGAATCGGGGACTGCGAACACCGATAAACTCATCTTT. The chain links TRDV2 to TRDJ1; TRDD3 is a possible D gene (5 bases). This CDR3 contains 18 residues. CDR1 and CDR2 from the germline V gene are GEAIGNYY and EKD. Trimming pared 0 bases from V and 0 bases from J, leaving 19 bases between.

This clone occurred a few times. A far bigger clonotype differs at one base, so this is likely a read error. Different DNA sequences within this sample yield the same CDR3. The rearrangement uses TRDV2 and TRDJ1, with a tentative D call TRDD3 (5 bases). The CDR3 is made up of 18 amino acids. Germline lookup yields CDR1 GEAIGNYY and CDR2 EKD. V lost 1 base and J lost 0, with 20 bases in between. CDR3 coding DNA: TGTGCCTGTGACACTGTAGAATCGGGGACTGCGAACACCGATAAACTCATCTTT. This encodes CACDTVESGTANTDKLIF.

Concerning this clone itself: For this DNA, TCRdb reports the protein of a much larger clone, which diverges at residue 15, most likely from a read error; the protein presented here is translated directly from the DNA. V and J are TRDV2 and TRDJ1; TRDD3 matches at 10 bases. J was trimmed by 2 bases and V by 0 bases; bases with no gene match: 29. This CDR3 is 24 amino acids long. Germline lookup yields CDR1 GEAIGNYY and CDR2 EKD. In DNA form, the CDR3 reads TGTGCCTGTGACACCGTGGCCCGACCATACGAACTGGGGGATGCGTCGATATCTACCGATAAACTCATCTTT. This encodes CACDTVARPYELGDASISTDKLIF.

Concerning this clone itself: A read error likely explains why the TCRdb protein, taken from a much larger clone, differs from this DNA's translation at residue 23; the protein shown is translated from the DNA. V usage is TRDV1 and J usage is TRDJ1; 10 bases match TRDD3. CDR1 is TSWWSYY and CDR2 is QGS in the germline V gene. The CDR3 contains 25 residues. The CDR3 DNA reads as TGTGCTCTTGGGGAACCCCAGCCCACCGGGCCTTCCTGGGTGGGGGATACTGTCGACACCGATAAACCCATCTTT. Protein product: CALGEPQPTGPSWVGDTVDTDKPIF.

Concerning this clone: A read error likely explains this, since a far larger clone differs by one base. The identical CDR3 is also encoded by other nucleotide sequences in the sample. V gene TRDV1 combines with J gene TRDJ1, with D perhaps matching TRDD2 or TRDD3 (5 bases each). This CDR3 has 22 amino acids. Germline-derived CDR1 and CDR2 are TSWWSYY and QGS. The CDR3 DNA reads TGTGCTCTTGGGGAACTAAGTCCTAGACCCTACGGATTCTGGGCTGGCACCGATAAACTCATCTTC. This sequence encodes CALGELSPRPYGFWAGTDKLIF.

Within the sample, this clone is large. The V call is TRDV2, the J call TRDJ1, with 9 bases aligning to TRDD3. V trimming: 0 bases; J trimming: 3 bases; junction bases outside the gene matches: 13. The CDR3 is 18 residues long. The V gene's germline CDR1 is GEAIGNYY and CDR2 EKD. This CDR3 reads CACDTVRRAGGWPDKLIF. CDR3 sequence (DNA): TGTGCCTGTGACACCGTTCGCCGAGCTGGGGGATGGCCCGATAAACTCATCTTT.

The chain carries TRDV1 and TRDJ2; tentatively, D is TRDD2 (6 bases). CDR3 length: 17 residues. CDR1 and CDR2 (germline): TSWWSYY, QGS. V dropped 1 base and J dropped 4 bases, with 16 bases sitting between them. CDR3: CALGEPYSSLATAQLFF. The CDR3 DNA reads TGTGCTCTTGGGGAACCCTACTCTTCCTTAGCGACAGCACAACTCTTCTTT.

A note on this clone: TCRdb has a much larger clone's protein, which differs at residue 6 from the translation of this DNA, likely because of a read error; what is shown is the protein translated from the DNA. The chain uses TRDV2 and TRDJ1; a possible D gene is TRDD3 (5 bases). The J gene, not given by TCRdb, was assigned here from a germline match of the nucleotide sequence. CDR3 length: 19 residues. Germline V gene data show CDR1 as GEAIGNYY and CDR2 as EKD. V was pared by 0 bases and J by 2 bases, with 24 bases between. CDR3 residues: CACDTSGDPTKALTDKLIF. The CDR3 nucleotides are TGTGCCTGTGACACCAGTGGGGACCCAACCAAAGCCTTAACCGATAAACTCATCTTT.

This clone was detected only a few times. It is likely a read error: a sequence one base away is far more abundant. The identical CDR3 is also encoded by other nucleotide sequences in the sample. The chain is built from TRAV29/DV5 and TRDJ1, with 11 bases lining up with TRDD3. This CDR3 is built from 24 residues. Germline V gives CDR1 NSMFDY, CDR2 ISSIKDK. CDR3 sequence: CAASVLLPRDWGIRDQPYTDKLIF. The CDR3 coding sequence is TGTGCGGCAAGCGTCCTCCTACCAAGAGATTGGGGGATACGAGATCAACCGTACACCGATAAACTCATCTTT.

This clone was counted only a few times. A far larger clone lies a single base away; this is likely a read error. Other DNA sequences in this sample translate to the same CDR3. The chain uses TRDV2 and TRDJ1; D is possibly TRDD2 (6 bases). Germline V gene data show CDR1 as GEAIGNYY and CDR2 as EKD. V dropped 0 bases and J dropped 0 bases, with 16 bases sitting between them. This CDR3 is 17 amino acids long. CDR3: CACDTVVRASYTDKLIF. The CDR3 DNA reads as TGTGCCTGTGACACCGTGGTGCGAGCTTCCTACACCGATAAACTCATCTTT.

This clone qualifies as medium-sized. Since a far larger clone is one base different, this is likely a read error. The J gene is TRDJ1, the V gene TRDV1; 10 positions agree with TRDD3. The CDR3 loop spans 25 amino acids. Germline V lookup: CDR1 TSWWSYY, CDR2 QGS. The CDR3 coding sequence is TGTGCTATTGGGGAACCCCAGCCCACCGGGCCTTCCTGGGTGGGGGATACTGTCGACACCGATAAACTCATCTTT. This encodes CAIGEPQPTGPSWVGDTVDTDKLIF.

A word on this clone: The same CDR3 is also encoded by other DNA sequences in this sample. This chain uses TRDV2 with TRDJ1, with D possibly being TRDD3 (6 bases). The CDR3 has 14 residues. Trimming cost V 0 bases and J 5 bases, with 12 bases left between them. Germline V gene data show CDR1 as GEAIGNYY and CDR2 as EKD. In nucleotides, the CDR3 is TGTGCCTGTGACACCTGGGGGTCCACTGATAAACTCATCTTT. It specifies CACDTWGSTDKLIF.

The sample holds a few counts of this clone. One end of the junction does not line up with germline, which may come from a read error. The CDR3 DNA sequence: TGTGCCTGTGACCCCGTTACTGGGGGCTCCTTGTACACCCTACAGATGTTTTTC. Translating it yields CACDPVTGGSLYTLQMFF. The rearrangement uses TRDV2 and TRDJ3; 8 nucleotides match TRDD3. From germline, CDR1 is GEAIGNYY and CDR2 EKD. The CDR3 sequence is 18 residues long.